These T cell receptor beta chains were read from a single sample in a study of blood T cell repertoires in COVID-19. Sequenced by immunoSEQ multiplex PCR; TCRdb stores in-frame clones only, minus some. Of around 270,000 clones listed, around 92% were seen once; the top ten hold 2.6%. Sequenced sample: peripheral blood. All receptors come from a person aged 18 to 35 with COVID-19, enrolled during active disease. The CDR3 runs from the conserved cysteine through the conserved F or W. The D gene is left open where the match is weak.

D,length,J,V,DNA,CDR3
TRBD2,13,TRBJ2-7,TRBV5-4,TGTGCCAATACCGGGACTAGTCGGGGCGAGCAGTACTTC,CANTGTSRGEQYF
.,13,TRBJ2-1,TRBV27,TGTGCCAGCAGTTTGACAGGTGACAATGAGCAGTTCTTC,CASSLTGDNEQFF
.,13,TRBJ2-7,TRBV5-5,TGTGCCAGCAGCCCCCCATGGGCTTACGAGCAGTACTTC,CASSPPWAYEQYF
TRBD2,17,TRBJ2-2,TRBV10-2,TGCGCCAGCAGTGAGCCGGGACTAGCGGGAGCTGGCGGGGAGCTGTTTTTT,CASSEPGLAGAGGELFF
TRBD2,15,TRBJ2-1,TRBV5-1,TGCGCCAGCAGCGAAAGCGGGAGCTCCTACAATGAGCAGTTCTTC,CASSESGSSYNEQFF
.,13,TRBJ2-5,TRBV24-1,TGTGCCACCAGTGATCCCCCCGGAGAGACCCAGTACTTC,CATSDPPGETQYF
TRBD1,13,TRBJ2-7,TRBV6-5,TGTGCCAGCAGCGCAGACAGGGTTGGCGAGCAGTACTTC,CASSADRVGEQYF
TRBD2,16,TRBJ2-2,TRBV7-2,TGTGCCAGCAGCCAGACGGCTAGCGGGAGCCCCGGGGAGCTGTTTTTT,CASSQTASGSPGELFF
TRBD1,15,TRBJ2-7,TRBV6-2/TRBV6-3,TGTGCCAGCAGTTCCCCTGGGACAGGGGCCTACGAGCAGTACTTC,CASSSPGTGAYEQYF
TRBD1,14,TRBJ2-3,TRBV6-4,TGTGCCAGCAGTGAGACAGGGGGCGCAGATACGCAGTATTTT,CASSETGGADTQYF
.,15,TRBJ2-3,TRBV5-1,TGCGCCAGCAGCAGTTGGAGGGCGGACACAGATACGCAGTATTTT,CASSSWRADTDTQYF
TRBD1,15,TRBJ2-7,TRBV19,TGTGCCAGTAGTTTAGCGGGACAGGGGGCCTACGAGCAGTACTTC,CASSLAGQGAYEQYF